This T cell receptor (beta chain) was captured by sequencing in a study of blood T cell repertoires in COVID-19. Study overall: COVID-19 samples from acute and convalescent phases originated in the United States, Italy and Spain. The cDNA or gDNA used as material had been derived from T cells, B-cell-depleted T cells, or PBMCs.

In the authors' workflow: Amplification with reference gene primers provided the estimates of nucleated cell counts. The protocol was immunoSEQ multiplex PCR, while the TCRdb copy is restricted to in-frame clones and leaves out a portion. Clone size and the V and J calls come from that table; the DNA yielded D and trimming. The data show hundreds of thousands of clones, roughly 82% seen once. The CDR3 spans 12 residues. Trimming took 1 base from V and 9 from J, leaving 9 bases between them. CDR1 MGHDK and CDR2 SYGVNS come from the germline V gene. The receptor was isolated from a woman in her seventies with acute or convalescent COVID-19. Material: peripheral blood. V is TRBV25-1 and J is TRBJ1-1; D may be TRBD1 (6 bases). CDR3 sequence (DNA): TGTGCCAGCAGTGAATTAGGACAGCAAGCTTTCTTT. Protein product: CASSELGQQAFF.